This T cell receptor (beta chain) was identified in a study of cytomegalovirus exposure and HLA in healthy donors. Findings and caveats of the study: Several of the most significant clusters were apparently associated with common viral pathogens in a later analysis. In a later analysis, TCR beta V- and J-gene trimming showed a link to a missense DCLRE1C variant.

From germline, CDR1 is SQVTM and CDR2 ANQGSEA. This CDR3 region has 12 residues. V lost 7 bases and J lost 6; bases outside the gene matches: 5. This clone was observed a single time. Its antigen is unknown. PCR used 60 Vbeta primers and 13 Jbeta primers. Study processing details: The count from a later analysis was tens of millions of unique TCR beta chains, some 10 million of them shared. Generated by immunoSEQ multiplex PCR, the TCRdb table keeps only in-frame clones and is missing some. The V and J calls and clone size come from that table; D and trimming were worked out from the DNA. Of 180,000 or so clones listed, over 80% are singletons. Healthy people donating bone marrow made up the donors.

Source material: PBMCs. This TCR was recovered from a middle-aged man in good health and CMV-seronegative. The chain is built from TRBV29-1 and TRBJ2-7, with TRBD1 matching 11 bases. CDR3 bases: TGCAGCGCAGGACAGGGGGCTGGCGAGCAGTACTTC. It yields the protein CSAGQGAGEQYF.